The 13 T cell receptor beta chains reported below all come from one sample, sequenced in a study of cytomegalovirus exposure and HLA in healthy donors. PCR primers comprised 60 Vbeta and 13 Jbeta primers. Clones were sequenced by immunoSEQ multiplex PCR, and TCRdb holds only the in-frame ones, with some missing. The table has 110,000 to 150,000 clones, 70% to 85% seen once. The sample consisted of PBMCs. The receptors come from an older woman in good health and CMV-seropositive.

The rearrangement joins TRBV29-1 to TRBJ2-1; 8 bases are shared with TRBD1. V shed 7 bases, J shed 2 bases, and the junction held 1 base outside the gene matches. Germline CDR1 is SQVTM and CDR2 is ANQGSEA. CDR3 length equals 12 residues. CDR3 region: CSGTGTYNEQFF. The CDR3 DNA reads TGCAGCGGGACAGGGACCTACAATGAGCAGTTCTTC.

V gene TRBV11-2 combines with J gene TRBJ1-4; D possibly corresponds to TRBD1 (6 bases). Germline CDR1 and CDR2: SGHAT and FQNNGV. This CDR3 spans 15 amino acids. V shed 5 bases and J shed 1 base, with 11 bases lying between them. The CDR3 DNA reads TGTGCCAGCAGCACTTTACAGGGAACTAATGAAAAACTGTTTTTT. This sequence encodes CASSTLQGTNEKLFF.

V and J are TRBV6-5 and TRBJ1-5; TRBD1 might be the D (5 bases). V lost 0 bases and J 6 bases, leaving 12 bases between the germline ends. The CDR3 spans 15 residues. CDR1 MNHEY and CDR2 SVGAGI come from the germline V gene. The CDR3 DNA reads TGTGCCAGCAGTTACTCAAGGGGCACGGGTCAGCCCCAGCATTTT. Amino acids: CASSYSRGTGQPQHF.

This clone was recorded a few times. This CDR3 is CASSPPGQGGYEQYF. CDR3 DNA: TGTGCCAGCAGTCCGCCCGGGCAGGGGGGCTACGAGCAGTACTTC. The rearrangement uses TRBV6-6 and TRBJ2-7, with D maybe TRBD1 (7 bases). The CDR3 is 15 amino acids. Trimming stripped 5 bases from V and 3 bases from J, with 17 bases between. CDR1 MNHNY and CDR2 SVGAGI come from the germline V gene (reference sequence).

CDR3 protein: CARQGTHEQFF. Here the CDR3 DNA reads TGTGCCCGCCAGGGCACCCATGAGCAGTTCTTC. The chain carries TRBV30 and TRBJ2-1; the D gene is possibly TRBD1 (5 bases). Germline V gene data show CDR1 as GTSNPN and CDR2 as SVGIG (reference sequence). The CDR3 has 11 amino acids. Trimming pared 8 bases from V and 8 bases from J, leaving 13 bases between.

About this clone itself: The same CDR3 also results from other DNA sequences found in this sample. This chain links TRBV6-5 with TRBJ1-5; D might be TRBD1 (6 bases). Germline loops: CDR1 MNHEY, CDR2 SVGAGI. Trimming cost V 2 bases and J 4 bases, with 9 bases left between them. CDR3 size: 14 residues. CDR3 nucleotides: TGTGCCAGCAGTTACCAGGGGCCAAATCAGCCCCAGCATTTT. Translating gives CASSYQGPNQPQHF.

The chain recombines TRBV6-5 with TRBJ2-5; no firm D call. CDR1 is MNHEY, CDR2 SVGAGI, per germline. The V end lost 6 bases, the J end lost 8 bases, and 10 bases lay between the germline ends. CDR3 length: 11 residues. CDR3 sequence: CASSRQGTQYF. The DNA for the CDR3 is TGTGCCAGCAGCCGACAAGGTACCCAGTACTTC.

The rearrangement uses TRBV6-5 and TRBJ2-1, with 7 bases aligning to TRBD2. The germline CDR1 and CDR2 sequences are MNHEY and SVGAGI. The ends lost 5 bases at V and 4 bases at J; junction bases unmatched: 8. The CDR3 has 15 amino acids. CDR3: CASSRASGVYNEQFF. In nucleotides, the CDR3 is TGTGCCAGCAGTAGGGCTAGCGGCGTGTACAATGAGCAGTTCTTC.

The chain combines TRBV18 with TRBJ1-1; D not resolved. The CDR3 consists of 14 residues. CDR1 KGHSH and CDR2 LQKENI come from the germline V gene. Trimming took off 2 bases at V and 7 bases at J, with 14 bases between the two ends. The CDR3 sequence: CASSPIGRQVEAFF. In DNA form, the CDR3 reads TGTGCCAGCTCACCAATCGGCAGGCAGGTTGAAGCTTTCTTT. Drawing the rest from reference TRBV18 and TRBJ1-1, the complete variable domain is NAGVMQNPRHLVRRRGQEARLRCSPMKGHSHVYWYRQLPEEGLKFMVYLQKENIIDESGMPKERFSAEFPKEGPSILRIQQVVRGDSAAYFCASSPIGRQVEAFFGQGTRLTVV.

The J gene is TRBJ2-7, the V gene TRBV7-9, with D possibly matching TRBD1 (5 bases). This CDR3 region has 12 residues. V was cut by 11 bases and J by 2 bases, with 13 bases left in between. Germline V gives CDR1 SEHNR, CDR2 FQNEAQ (reference sequence). The CDR3 nucleotides read TGTGCCGGTTCCGGACAAACCTACGAGCAGTACTTC. As protein: CAGSGQTYEQYF.

The chain has TRBV6-5 and TRBJ1-2; possible D gene TRBD1, 6 bases. The CDR3 contains 13 residues. Per the germline V gene, CDR1 is MNHEY and CDR2 is SVGAGI. The V gene lost 2 bases and the J gene lost 6 bases, with 10 bases spanning the gap. Here the CDR3 reads CASSYRNRDGYTF. As DNA, the CDR3 is TGTGCCAGCAGTTACCGAAACAGGGATGGCTACACCTTC.

The chain has TRBV19 and TRBJ2-1; TRBD2 matches 10 bases. J gave up 0 bases and V 4 bases, and 18 bases lay outside the gene matches. This CDR3 has 21 residues. The germline V gene has CDR1 LNHDA and CDR2 SQIVND (reference sequence). CDR3 amino acids: CASSTPFSAGGPGSSYNEQFF. CDR3 DNA sequence: TGTGCCAGTAGTACCCCCTTCTCAGCGGGAGGGCCGGGGAGCTCCTACAATGAGCAGTTCTTC. Filled out from reference TRBV19 and TRBJ2-1, the complete variable domain reads DGGITQSPKYLFRKEGQNVTLSCEQNLNHDAMYWYRQDPGQGLRLIYYSQIVNDFQKGDIAEGYSVSREKKESFPLTVTSAQKNPTAFYLCASSTPFSAGGPGSSYNEQFFGPGTRLTVL.

Of note for this clone: An end of the junction does not agree with germline; a read error may underlie this. CDR3 sequence reads: CTSSPQYNEQFF. In DNA, the CDR3 is TGTACCAGCAGCCCCCAATACAATGAGCAGTTCTTC. The rearrangement joins TRBV7-9 to TRBJ2-1; D call uncertain. Germline V gene sequence: CDR1 SEHNR, CDR2 FQNEAQ (reference sequence). This CDR3 is 12 amino acids long. The whole variable domain, filled in from reference TRBV7-9 and TRBJ2-1, reads DTGVSQNPRHKITKRGQNVTFRCDPISEHNRLYWYRQTLGQGPEFLTYFQNEAQLEKSRLLSDRFSAERPKGSFSTLEIQRTEQGDSAMYLCTSSPQYNEQFFGPGTRLTVL.